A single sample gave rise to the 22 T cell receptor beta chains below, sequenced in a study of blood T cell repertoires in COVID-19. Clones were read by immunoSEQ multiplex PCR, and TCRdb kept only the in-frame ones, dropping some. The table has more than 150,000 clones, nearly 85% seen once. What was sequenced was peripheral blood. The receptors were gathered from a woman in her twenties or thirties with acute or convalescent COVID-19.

Written as DNA, the CDR3 is TGTGCCAACCCACTGGACAGGGGAAACCCTAGGGGCTACACCTTC. Translated, it gives CANPLDRGNPRGYTF. The V call is TRBV5-8, the J call TRBJ1-2; 9 bases are shared with TRBD1. Germline lookup yields CDR1 SGHTS and CDR2 YDEGEE. V trimming: 9 bases; J trimming: 8 bases; junction bases outside the gene matches: 17. The CDR3 sequence is 15 residues long.

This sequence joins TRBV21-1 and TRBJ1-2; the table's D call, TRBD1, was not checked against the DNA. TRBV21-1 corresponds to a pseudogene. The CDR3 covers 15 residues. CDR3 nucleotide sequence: TGTGCCAGCAGCAAGGGGGGACAGCTTTGCTATGGCTACACCTTC. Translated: CASSKGGQLCYGYTF.

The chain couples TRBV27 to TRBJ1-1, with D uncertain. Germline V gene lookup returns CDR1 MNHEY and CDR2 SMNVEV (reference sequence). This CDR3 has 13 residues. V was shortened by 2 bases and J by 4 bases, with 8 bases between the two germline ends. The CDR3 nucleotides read TGTGCCAGCAGTTTAGAGCCGGGCACTGAAGCTTTCTTT. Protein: CASSLEPGTEAFF.

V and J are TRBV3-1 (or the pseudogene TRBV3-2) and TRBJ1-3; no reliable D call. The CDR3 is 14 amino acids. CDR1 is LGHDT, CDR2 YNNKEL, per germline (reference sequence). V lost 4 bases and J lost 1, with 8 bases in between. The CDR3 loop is CASSPVLSGNTIYF. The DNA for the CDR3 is TGTGCCAGCAGCCCTGTCTTATCTGGAAACACCATATATTTT.

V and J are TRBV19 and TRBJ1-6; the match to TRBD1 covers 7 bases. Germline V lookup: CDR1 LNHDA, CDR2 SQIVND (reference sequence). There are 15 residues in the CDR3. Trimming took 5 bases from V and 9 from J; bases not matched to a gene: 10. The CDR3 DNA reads TGTGCCAGTAGTTTATCGACAGGGAAGGGTTCACCCCTCCACTTT. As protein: CASSLSTGKGSPLHF.

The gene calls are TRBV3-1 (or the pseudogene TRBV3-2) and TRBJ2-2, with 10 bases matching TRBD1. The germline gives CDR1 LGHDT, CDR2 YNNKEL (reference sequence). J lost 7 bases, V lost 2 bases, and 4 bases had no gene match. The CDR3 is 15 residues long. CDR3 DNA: TGTGCCAGCAGCCAACAGGACAGGGGGGTCGGGGAGCTGTTTTTT. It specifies CASSQQDRGVGELFF.

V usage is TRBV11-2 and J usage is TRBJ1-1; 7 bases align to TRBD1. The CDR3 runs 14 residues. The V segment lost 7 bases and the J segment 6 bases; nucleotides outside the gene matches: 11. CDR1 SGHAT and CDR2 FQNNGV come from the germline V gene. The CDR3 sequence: CASNQQGRLAEAFF. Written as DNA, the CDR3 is TGTGCCAGCAACCAACAGGGGCGGTTGGCTGAAGCTTTCTTT. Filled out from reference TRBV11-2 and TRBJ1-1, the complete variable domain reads EAGVAQSPRYKIIEKRQSVAFWCNPISGHATLYWYQQILGQGPKLLIQFQNNGVVDDSQLPKDRFSAERLKGVDSTLKIQPAKLEDSAVYLCASNQQGRLAEAFFGQGTRLTVV.

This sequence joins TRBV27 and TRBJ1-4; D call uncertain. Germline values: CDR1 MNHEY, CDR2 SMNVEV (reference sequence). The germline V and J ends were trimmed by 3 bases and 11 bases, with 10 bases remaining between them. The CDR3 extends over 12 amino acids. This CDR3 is CASSLSGGKLFF. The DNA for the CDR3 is TGTGCCAGCAGTTTGAGTGGAGGGAAACTGTTTTTT.

For the CDR3, the DNA is TGTGCCAGCAGCACCGGAACAGGGGCGAACACCGGGGAGCTGTTTTTT. Residues: CASSTGTGANTGELFF. The chain carries TRBV6-6 and TRBJ2-2, with 7 bases lining up with TRBD1. This CDR3 contains 16 residues. Germline V lookup: CDR1 MNHNY, CDR2 SVGAGI (reference sequence). Trimming at V came to 6 bases and at J to 0 bases, leaving 7 bases not matched to a gene.

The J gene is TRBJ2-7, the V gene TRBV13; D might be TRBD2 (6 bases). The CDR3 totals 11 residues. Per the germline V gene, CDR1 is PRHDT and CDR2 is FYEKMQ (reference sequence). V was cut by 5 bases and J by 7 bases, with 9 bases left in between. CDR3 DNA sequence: TGTGCCAGCAGCCCCGGGACTGAGCAGTACTTC. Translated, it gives CASSPGTEQYF.

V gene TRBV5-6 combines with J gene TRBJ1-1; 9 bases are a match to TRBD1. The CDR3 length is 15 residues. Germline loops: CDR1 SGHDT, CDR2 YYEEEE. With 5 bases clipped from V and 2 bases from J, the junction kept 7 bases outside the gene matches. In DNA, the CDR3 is TGTGCCAGCAGGCGCACAGGGGGCCCTAACACTGAAGCTTTCTTT. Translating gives CASRRTGGPNTEAFF.

Here the CDR3 reads CASSLNGLAGRTDTQYF. The CDR3 nucleotides read TGTGCCAGCAGCTTAAACGGACTAGCGGGACGCACAGATACGCAGTATTTT. The gene calls are TRBV7-2 and TRBJ2-3, with 12 bases fitting TRBD2. This CDR3 is 17 amino acids long. J lost 1 base, V lost 2 bases, and 4 bases had no gene match. In germline, CDR1 is SGHTA, CDR2 FQGNSA.

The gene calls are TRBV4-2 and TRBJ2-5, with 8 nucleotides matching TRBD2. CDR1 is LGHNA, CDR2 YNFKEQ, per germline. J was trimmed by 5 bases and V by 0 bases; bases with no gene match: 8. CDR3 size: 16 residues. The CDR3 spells CASSQEGGRGAETQYF. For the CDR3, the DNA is TGTGCCAGCAGCCAAGAGGGGGGGCGGGGGGCGGAGACCCAGTACTTC.

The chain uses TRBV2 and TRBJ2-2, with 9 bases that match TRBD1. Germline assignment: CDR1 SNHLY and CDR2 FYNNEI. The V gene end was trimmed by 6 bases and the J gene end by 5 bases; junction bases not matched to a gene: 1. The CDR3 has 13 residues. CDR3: CASRDRGTGELFF. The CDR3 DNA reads TGTGCCAGCAGGGACAGGGGAACCGGGGAGCTGTTTTTT. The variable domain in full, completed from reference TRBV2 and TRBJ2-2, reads EPEVTQTPSHQVTQMGQEVILRCVPISNHLYFYWYRQILGQKVEFLVSFYNNEISEKSEIFDDQFSVERPDGSNFTLKIRSTKLEDSAMYFCASRDRGTGELFFGEGSRLTVL.

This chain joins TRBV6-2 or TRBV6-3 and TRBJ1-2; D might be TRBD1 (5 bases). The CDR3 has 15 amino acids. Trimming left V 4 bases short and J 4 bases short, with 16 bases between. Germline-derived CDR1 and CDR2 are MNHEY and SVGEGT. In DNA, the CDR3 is TGTGCCAGCAGTTTGAGGTGGGGCGGTTCCTATGGCTACACCTTC. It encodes CASSLRWGGSYGYTF.

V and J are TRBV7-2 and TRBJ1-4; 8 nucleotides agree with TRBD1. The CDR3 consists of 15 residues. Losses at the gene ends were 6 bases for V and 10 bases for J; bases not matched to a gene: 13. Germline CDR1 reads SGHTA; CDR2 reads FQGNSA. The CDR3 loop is CASRDSDRASGKLFF. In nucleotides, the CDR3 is TGTGCCAGCAGGGATTCGGACAGGGCTTCAGGAAAACTGTTTTTT.

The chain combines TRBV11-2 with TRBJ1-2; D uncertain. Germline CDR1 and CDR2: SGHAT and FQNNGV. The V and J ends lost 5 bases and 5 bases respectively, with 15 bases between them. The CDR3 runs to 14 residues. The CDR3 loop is CASSDGPGRYGYTF. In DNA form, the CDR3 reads TGTGCCAGCAGCGACGGCCCGGGGAGGTATGGCTACACCTTC.

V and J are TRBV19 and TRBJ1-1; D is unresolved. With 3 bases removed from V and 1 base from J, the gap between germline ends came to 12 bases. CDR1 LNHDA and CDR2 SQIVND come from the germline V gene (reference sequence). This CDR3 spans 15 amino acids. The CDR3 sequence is CASSITATKNTEAFF. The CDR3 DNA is TGTGCCAGTAGTATCACAGCTACGAAGAACACTGAAGCTTTCTTT.

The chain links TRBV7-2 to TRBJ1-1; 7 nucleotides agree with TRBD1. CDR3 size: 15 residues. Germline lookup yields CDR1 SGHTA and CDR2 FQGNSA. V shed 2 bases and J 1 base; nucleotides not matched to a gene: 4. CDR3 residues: CASSLYRGPNTEAFF. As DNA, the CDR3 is TGTGCCAGCAGCTTATACAGGGGCCCGAACACTGAAGCTTTCTTT.

Here the CDR3 DNA reads TGTGCCAGCAGCTCTCAGACAGGGCGTCGTAATTCACCCCTCCACTTT. Its translation: CASSSQTGRRNSPLHF. The chain couples TRBV5-5 to TRBJ1-6, with 7 bases matching TRBD1. V was pared by 3 bases and J by 6 bases, with 9 bases of the junction left unmatched. Germline CDR1 reads SGHKS; CDR2 reads YYEKEE (reference sequence). The CDR3 runs to 16 residues.

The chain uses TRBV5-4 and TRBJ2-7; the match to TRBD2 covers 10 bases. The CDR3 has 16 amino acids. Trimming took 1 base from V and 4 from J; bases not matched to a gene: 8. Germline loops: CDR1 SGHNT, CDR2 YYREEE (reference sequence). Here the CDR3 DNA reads TGTGCCAGCAGCTTGCGGCTAGCGGGAGTTTCGTACGAGCAGTACTTC. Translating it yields CASSLRLAGVSYEQYF.

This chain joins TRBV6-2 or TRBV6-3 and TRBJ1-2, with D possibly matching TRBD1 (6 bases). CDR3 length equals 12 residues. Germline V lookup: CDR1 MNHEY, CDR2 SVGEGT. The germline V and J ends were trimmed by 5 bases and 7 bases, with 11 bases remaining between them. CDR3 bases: TGTGCCAGCAGTCAGGACAGAGGTGGCTACACCTTC. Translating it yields CASSQDRGGYTF.